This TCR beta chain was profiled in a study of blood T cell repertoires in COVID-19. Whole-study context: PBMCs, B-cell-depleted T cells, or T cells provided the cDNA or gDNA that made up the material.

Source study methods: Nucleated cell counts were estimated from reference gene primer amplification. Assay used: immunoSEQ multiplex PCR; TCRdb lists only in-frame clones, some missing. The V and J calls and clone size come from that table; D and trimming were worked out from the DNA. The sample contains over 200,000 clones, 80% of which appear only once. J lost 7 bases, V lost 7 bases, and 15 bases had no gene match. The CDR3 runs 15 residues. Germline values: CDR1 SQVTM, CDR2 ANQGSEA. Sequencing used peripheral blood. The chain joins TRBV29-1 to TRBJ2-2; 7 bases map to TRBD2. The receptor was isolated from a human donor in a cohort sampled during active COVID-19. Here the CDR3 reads CSAHSGGRGFGELFF. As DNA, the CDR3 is TGCAGCGCCCATAGTGGCGGGAGAGGATTCGGGGAGCTGTTTTTT.